This TCR beta chain was obtained from a study of tumor-infiltrating lymphocytes in localized non-small cell lung cancer. Study overall: Several tumor histologies, both smoking statuses, and some post-neoadjuvant chemotherapy samples were included.

Trimming shortened V by 4 bases and J by 2 bases, and 9 bases separated the two germline ends. Germline assignment: CDR1 SGHVS and CDR2 FNYEAQ. CDR3 size: 14 residues. Some clones are missing from TCRdb's copy, which holds only in-frame ones; the method was immunoSEQ multiplex PCR. The table shows about 12,000 clones, with 65% to 85% occurring only once. The V and J genes are TRBV7-6 and TRBJ1-5; TRBD1 is a possible D gene (5 bases). Material for sequencing was lung tumor tissue. The receptor comes from a human donor with non-small cell lung cancer. CDR3 nucleotide sequence: TGTGCCAGCAGCTCTCAGGGAGGCAATCAGCCCCAGCATTTT. It codes for CASSSQGGNQPQHF.